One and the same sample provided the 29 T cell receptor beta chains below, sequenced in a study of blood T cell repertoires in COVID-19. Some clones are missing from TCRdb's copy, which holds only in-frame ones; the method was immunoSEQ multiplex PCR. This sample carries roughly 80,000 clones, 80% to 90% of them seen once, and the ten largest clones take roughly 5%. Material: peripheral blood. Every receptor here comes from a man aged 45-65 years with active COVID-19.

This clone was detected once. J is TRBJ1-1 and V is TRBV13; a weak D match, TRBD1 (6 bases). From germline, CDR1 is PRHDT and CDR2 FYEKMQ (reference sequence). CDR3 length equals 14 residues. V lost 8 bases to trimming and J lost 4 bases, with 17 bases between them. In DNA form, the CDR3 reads TGTGCCAGCGGTAAGACAGGTGGGGGCACTGAAGCTTTCTTT. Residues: CASGKTGGGTEAFF.

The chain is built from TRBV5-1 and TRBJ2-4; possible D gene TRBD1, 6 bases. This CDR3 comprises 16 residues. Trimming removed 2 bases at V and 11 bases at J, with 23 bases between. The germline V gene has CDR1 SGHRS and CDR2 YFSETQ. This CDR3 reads CASSFSTGTSLKVQYF. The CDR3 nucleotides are TGCGCCAGCAGCTTCAGTACAGGGACCTCTCTAAAGGTTCAGTACTTC.

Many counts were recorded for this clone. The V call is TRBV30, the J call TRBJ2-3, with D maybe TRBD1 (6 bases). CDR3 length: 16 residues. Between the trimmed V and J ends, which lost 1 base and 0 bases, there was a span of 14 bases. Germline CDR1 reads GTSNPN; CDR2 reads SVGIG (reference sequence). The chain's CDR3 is CAWSEGTWASTDTQYF. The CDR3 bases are TGTGCCTGGAGTGAGGGGACATGGGCTAGCACAGATACGCAGTATTTT.

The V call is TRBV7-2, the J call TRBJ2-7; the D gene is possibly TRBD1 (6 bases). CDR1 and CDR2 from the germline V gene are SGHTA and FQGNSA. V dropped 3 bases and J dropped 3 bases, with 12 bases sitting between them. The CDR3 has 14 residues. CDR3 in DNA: TGTGCCAGCAGCTTCCGGACAGTCGGCTACGAGCAGTACTTC. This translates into CASSFRTVGYEQYF.

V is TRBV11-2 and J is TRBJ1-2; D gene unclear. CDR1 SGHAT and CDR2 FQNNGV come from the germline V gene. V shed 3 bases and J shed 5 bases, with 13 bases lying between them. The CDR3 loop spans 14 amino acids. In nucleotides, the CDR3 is TGTGCCAGCAGCTTGGATGACAAGGCGTATGGCTACACCTTC. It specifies CASSLDDKAYGYTF.

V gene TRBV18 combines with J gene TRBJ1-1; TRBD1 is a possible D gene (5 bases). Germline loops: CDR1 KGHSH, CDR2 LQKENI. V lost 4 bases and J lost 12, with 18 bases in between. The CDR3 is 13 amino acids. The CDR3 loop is CASSLGLGGITFF. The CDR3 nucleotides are TGTGCCAGCTCACTCGGTTTGGGGGGAATAACTTTCTTT. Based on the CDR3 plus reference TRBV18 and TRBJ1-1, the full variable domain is NAGVMQNPRHLVRRRGQEARLRCSPMKGHSHVYWYRQLPEEGLKFMVYLQKENIIDESGMPKERFSAEFPKEGPSILRIQQVVRGDSAAYFCASSLGLGGITFFGQGTRLTVV.

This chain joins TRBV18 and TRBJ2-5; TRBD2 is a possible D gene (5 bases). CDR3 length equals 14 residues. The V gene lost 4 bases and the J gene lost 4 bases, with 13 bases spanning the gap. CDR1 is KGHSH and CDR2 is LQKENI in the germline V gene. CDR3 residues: CASSLPGGGETQYF. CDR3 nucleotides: TGTGCCAGCTCACTCCCTGGAGGCGGAGAGACCCAGTACTTC.

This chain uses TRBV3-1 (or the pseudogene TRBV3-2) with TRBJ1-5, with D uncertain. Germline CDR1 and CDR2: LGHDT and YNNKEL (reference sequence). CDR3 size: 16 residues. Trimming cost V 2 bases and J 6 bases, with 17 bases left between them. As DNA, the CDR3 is TGTGCCAGCAGCCAATATTACAGTACTACTAGTCAGCCCCAGCATTTT. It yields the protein CASSQYYSTTSQPQHF.

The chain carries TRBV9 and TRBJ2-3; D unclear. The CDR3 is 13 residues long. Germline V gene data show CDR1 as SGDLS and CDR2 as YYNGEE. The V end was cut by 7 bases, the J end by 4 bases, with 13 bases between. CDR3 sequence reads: CASSLPGADTQYF. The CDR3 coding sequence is TGTGCCAGCTCTCTCCCCGGTGCAGATACGCAGTATTTT.

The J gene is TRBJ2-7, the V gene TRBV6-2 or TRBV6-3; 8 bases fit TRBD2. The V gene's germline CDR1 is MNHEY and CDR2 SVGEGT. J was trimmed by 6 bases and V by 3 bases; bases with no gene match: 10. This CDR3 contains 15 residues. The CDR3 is CASSYLASGLAEQYF. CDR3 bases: TGTGCCAGCAGTTATTTGGCTAGCGGGTTAGCCGAGCAGTACTTC.

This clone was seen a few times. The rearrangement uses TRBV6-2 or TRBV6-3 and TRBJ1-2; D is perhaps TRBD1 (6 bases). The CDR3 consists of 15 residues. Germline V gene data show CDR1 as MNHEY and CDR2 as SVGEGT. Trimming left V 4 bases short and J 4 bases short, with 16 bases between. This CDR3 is CASSFPTTGLYGYTF. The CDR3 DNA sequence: TGTGCCAGCAGTTTTCCGACGACAGGCCTCTATGGCTACACCTTC.

The CDR3 is CASSYQLRETQYF. The CDR3 DNA reads TGTGCCAGCAGTTATCAACTTCGAGAGACCCAGTACTTC. V and J are TRBV6-5 and TRBJ2-5, with D uncertain. Germline lookup yields CDR1 MNHEY and CDR2 SVGAGI. CDR3 size: 13 residues. Deletions cut 3 bases from V and 4 bases from J, with 9 bases between.

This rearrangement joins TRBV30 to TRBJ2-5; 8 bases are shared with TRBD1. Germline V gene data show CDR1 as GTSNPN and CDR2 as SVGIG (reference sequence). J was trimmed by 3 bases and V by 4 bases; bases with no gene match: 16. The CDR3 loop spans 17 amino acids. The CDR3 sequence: CAWTFGQGDKIKETQYF. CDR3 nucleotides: TGTGCCTGGACCTTTGGACAGGGCGATAAAATTAAAGAGACCCAGTACTTC.

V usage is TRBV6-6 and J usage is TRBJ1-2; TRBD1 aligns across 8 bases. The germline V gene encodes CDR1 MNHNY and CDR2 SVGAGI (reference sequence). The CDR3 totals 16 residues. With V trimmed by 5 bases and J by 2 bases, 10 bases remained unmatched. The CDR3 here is CASSTDPTGVNYGYTF. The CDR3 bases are TGTGCCAGCAGTACGGATCCGACAGGGGTGAACTATGGCTACACCTTC.

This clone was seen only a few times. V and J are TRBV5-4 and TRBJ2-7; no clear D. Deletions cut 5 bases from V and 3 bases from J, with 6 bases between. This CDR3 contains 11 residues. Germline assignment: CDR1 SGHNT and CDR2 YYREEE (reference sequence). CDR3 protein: CASRHLYEQYF. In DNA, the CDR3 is TGTGCCAGCAGACATCTCTACGAGCAGTACTTC.

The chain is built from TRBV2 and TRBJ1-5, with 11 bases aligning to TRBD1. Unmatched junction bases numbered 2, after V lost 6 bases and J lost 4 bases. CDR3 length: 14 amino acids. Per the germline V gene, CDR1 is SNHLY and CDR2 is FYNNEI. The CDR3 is CASRRDRGNQPQHF. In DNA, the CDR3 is TGTGCCAGCAGGCGGGACAGGGGGAATCAGCCCCAGCATTTT.

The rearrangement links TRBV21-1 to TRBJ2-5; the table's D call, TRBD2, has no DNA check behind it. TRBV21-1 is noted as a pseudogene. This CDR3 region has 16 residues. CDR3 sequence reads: CASSKIDCILQETQYF. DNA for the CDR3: TGTGCCAGCAGCAAAATCGACTGTATCCTTCAAGAGACCCAGTACTTC.

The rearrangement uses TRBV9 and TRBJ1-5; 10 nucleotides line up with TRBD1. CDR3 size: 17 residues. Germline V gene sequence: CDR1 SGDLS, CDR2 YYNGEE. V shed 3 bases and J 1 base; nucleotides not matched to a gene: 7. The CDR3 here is CASSEGTGVVSNQPQHF. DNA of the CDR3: TGTGCCAGCAGCGAGGGGACAGGGGTCGTCAGCAATCAGCCCCAGCATTTT.

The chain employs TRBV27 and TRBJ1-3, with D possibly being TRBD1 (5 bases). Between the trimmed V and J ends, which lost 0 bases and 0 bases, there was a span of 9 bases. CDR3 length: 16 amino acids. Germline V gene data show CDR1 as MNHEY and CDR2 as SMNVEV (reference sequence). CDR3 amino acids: CASSLSWGGSGNTIYF. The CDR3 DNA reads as TGTGCCAGCAGTTTATCGTGGGGGGGCTCTGGAAACACCATATATTTT.

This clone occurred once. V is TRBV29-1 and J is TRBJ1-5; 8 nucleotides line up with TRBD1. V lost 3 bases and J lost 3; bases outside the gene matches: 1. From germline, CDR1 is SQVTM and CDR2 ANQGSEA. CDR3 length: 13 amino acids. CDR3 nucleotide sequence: TGCAGCGTTGAGACAGGGGACAATCAGCCCCAGCATTTT. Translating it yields CSVETGDNQPQHF.

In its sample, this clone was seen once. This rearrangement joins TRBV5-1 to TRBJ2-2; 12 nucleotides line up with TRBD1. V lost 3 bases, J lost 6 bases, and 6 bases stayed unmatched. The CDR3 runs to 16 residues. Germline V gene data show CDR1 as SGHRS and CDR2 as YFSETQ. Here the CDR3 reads CASSSTGTGGPGELFF. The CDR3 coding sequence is TGCGCCAGCAGCTCCACCGGGACAGGGGGCCCCGGGGAGCTGTTTTTT.

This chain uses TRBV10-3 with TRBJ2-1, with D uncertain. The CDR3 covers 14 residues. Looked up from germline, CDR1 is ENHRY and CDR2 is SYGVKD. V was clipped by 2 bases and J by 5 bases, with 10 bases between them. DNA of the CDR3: TGTGCCATCAGTGAGGGTAGTTATAACAATGAGCAGTTCTTC. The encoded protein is CAISEGSYNNEQFF.

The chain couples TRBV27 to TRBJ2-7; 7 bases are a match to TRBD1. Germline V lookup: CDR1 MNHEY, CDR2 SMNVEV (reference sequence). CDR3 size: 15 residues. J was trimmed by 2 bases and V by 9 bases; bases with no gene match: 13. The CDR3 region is CASKYRDRSTYEQYF. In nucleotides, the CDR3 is TGTGCCAGTAAATACCGGGACAGATCCACCTACGAGCAGTACTTC.

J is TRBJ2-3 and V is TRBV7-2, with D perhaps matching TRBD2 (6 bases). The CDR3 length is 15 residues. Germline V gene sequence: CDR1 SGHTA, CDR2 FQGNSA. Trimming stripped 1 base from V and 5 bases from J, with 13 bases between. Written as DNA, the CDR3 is TGTGCCAGCAGCTTAGTGGGGGGAATGGGAGATACGCAGTATTTT. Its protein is CASSLVGGMGDTQYF.

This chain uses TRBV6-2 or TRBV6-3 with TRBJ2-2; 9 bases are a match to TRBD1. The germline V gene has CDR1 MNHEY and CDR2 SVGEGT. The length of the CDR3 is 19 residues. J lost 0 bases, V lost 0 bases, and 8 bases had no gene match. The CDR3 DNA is TGTGCCAGCAGTTACTCGATTGCCGGGACAGGGCCGAACACCGGGGAGCTGTTTTTT. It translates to CASSYSIAGTGPNTGELFF.

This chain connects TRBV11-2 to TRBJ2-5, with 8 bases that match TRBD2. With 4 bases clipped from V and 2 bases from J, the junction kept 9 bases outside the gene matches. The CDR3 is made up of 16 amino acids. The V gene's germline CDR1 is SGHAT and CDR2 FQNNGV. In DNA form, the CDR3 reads TGTGCCAGCAGCTATAGGAGCGGGAGAGGGCAAGAGACCCAGTACTTC. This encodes CASSYRSGRGQETQYF.

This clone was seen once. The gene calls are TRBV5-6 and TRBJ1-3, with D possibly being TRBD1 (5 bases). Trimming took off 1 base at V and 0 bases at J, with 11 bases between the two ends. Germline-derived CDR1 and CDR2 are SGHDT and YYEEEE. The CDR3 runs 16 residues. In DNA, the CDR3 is TGTGCCAGCAGCTTGCGGGGACTGAGCTCTGGAAACACCATATATTTT. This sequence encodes CASSLRGLSSGNTIYF.

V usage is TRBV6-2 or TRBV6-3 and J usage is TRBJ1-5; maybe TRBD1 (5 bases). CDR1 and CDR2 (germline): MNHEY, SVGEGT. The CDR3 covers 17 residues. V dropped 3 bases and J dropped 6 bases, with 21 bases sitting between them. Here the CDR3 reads CASSYFNAGSGAQPQHF. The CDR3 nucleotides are TGTGCCAGCAGTTATTTCAATGCAGGCTCTGGGGCTCAGCCCCAGCATTTT.

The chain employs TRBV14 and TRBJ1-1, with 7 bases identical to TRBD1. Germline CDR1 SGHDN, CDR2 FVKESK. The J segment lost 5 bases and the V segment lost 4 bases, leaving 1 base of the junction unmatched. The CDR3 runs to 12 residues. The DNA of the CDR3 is TGTGCCAGCAGCCCAGGGGGGACTGAAGCTTTCTTT. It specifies CASSPGGTEAFF. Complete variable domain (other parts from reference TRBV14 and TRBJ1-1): EAGVTQFPSHSVIEKGQTVTLRCDPISGHDNLYWYRRVMGKEIKFLLHFVKESKQDESGMPNNRFLAERTGGTYSTLKVQPAELEDSGVYFCASSPGGTEAFFGQGTRLTVV.